The 30 T cell receptor beta chains below were found in one sample sequenced in a study of shared clonotypes between healthy human individuals. Libraries were prepared by immunoSEQ multiplex PCR; TCRdb keeps only in-frame clonotypes and omits some of them. This repertoire shows approximately 1,500,000 clones, 95% to 99% found once; its top ten account for about 0.4%. Material: naive CD4+ T cells sorted from blood. Described subset: CD45RA+ positively selected. The receptor set was obtained from a man aged 25-40 years in good health.

The chain carries TRBV4-2 and TRBJ2-7; 7 nucleotides line up with TRBD2. Germline CDR1 LGHNA, CDR2 YNFKEQ. The length of the CDR3 is 15 residues. V lost 3 bases to trimming and J lost 0 bases; unmatched junction nucleotides: 5. CDR3 in DNA: TGTGCCAGCAGCCAGACGGGGGACTACTCCTACGAGCAGTACTTC. This sequence encodes CASSQTGDYSYEQYF.

The chain couples TRBV19 to TRBJ1-3, with D possibly matching TRBD1 (5 bases). The CDR3 runs 16 residues. Germline V lookup: CDR1 LNHDA, CDR2 SQIVND (reference sequence). Deletions cut 5 bases from V and 0 bases from J, with 14 bases between. CDR3 sequence: CASSAFGTLSGNTIYF. DNA for the CDR3: TGTGCCAGTAGTGCATTCGGGACCCTCTCTGGAAACACCATATATTTT.

The chain links TRBV28 to TRBJ2-7; 9 positions match TRBD1. Per germline, CDR1 MDHEN and CDR2 SYDVKM. This CDR3 is built from 16 residues. J gave up 2 bases and V 5 bases, and 10 bases lay outside the gene matches. DNA of the CDR3: TGTGCCAGCAGTCTCCCACAGGGGGCGGGGGCCTACGAGCAGTACTTC. This translates into CASSLPQGAGAYEQYF.

The genes are TRBV5-5 and TRBJ2-1; 9 bases are a match to TRBD2. The ends lost 4 bases at V and 8 bases at J; junction bases unmatched: 16. The length of the CDR3 is 17 residues. Looked up from germline, CDR1 is SGHKS and CDR2 is YYEKEE (reference sequence). As DNA, the CDR3 is TGTGCCAGCAGCCCCTGGGGTGGAGGCGGGAGGGTATATGAGCAGTTCTTC. This encodes CASSPWGGGGRVYEQFF.

The V gene is TRBV18, the J gene TRBJ2-1; D is possibly TRBD2 (6 bases). This CDR3 contains 15 residues. Looked up from germline, CDR1 is KGHSH and CDR2 is LQKENI. Trimming cost V 3 bases and J 4 bases, with 13 bases left between them. The CDR3 protein is CASSPGIAAYNEQFF. CDR3 nucleotide sequence: TGTGCCAGCTCACCCGGGATAGCGGCTTACAATGAGCAGTTCTTC. Looking up the rest from reference TRBV18 and TRBJ2-1 gives the full variable domain: NAGVMQNPRHLVRRRGQEARLRCSPMKGHSHVYWYRQLPEEGLKFMVYLQKENIIDESGMPKERFSAEFPKEGPSILRIQQVVRGDSAAYFCASSPGIAAYNEQFFGPGTRLTVL.

The chain's CDR3 is CASNPQGKGQPQHF. Here the CDR3 DNA reads TGTGCCAGCAACCCACAGGGGAAAGGTCAGCCCCAGCATTTT. The V and J genes are TRBV6-6 and TRBJ1-5; 7 bases fit TRBD1. Germline values: CDR1 MNHNY, CDR2 SVGAGI (reference sequence). This CDR3 has 14 residues. J lost 6 bases, V lost 7 bases, and 9 bases had no gene match.

About this clone itself: Other DNA sequences in this specimen translate into the identical CDR3. The V call is TRBV19, the J call TRBJ2-3; D is unresolved. The CDR3 is made up of 13 amino acids. CDR1 is LNHDA, CDR2 SQIVND, per germline (reference sequence). V dropped 3 bases and J dropped 0 bases, with 4 bases sitting between them. Written as DNA, the CDR3 is TGTGCCAGTAGTATCCCCAGCACAGATACGCAGTATTTT. Translated, it gives CASSIPSTDTQYF.

This clone was seen a single time. The rearrangement uses TRBV15 and TRBJ2-7; tentative D call: TRBD2 (6 bases). The CDR3 sequence is 15 residues long. The germline CDR1 and CDR2 sequences are LNHNV and YYDKDF (reference sequence). Trimming took 0 bases from V and 3 from J, leaving 12 bases between them. This CDR3 is CATSRDPGDYYEQYF. Here the CDR3 DNA reads TGTGCCACCAGCAGAGATCCGGGAGACTACTACGAGCAGTACTTC.

The rearrangement joins TRBV7-9 to TRBJ2-1; D gene unclear. CDR1 is SEHNR, CDR2 FQNEAQ, per germline (reference sequence). The length of the CDR3 is 14 residues. Trimming removed 4 bases at V and 5 bases at J, with 12 bases between. The CDR3 region has the DNA TGTGCCAGCAGCTCCCGCCCAGTAAACAATGAGCAGTTCTTC. This gives the protein CASSSRPVNNEQFF.

V gene TRBV5-8 combines with J gene TRBJ2-5, with 8 bases fitting TRBD2. In germline, CDR1 is SGHTS, CDR2 YDEGEE. J gave up 0 bases and V 3 bases, and 7 bases lay outside the gene matches. The CDR3 spans 16 residues. CDR3: CASSSTSGPYQETQYF. In nucleotides, the CDR3 is TGTGCCAGCAGCTCAACTAGCGGACCGTACCAAGAGACCCAGTACTTC. Variable domain in full (rest from reference TRBV5-8 and TRBJ2-5): EAGVTQSPTHLIKTRGQQATLRCSPISGHTSVYWYQQALGLGLQFLLWYDEGEERNRGNFPPRFSGRQFPNYSSELNVNALELEDSALYLCASSSTSGPYQETQYFGPGTRLLVL.

Only one count was recorded for this clone. The chain has TRBV18 and TRBJ2-1; 7 bases are a match to TRBD2. The germline V gene has CDR1 KGHSH and CDR2 LQKENI. The CDR3 length is 13 residues. Germline trimming cut 4 bases from V and 6 bases from J; bases unmatched to any gene: 3. The CDR3 spells CASSLLAINEQFF. For the CDR3, the DNA is TGTGCCAGCTCACTACTAGCGATCAATGAGCAGTTCTTC.

The chain uses TRBV5-6 and TRBJ2-3, with 9 bases lining up with TRBD1. Germline V gene lookup returns CDR1 SGHDT and CDR2 YYEEEE. This CDR3 has 18 residues. The V gene end was trimmed by 3 bases and the J gene end by 3 bases; junction bases not matched to a gene: 14. The CDR3 DNA reads as TGTGCCAGCAGCTACCCTTGGGACAGGGTAGAAAATACAGATACGCAGTATTTT. Translation gives CASSYPWDRVENTDTQYF.

With regard to this clone: Other nucleotide sequences in the sample specify the same CDR3. The genes are TRBV28 and TRBJ2-7, with unresolved D. Trimming took 2 bases from V and 1 from J, leaving 3 bases between them. Germline assignment: CDR1 MDHEN and CDR2 SYDVKM. The CDR3 is made up of 12 amino acids. CDR3 nucleotides: TGTGCCAGCAGTTTAGGATCCTACGAGCAGTACTTC. Translation gives CASSLGSYEQYF.

The genes are TRBV5-1 and TRBJ2-3; the match to TRBD2 covers 7 bases. Per the germline V gene, CDR1 is SGHRS and CDR2 is YFSETQ. V shed 0 bases and J 0 bases; nucleotides not matched to a gene: 4. CDR3 length: 16 amino acids. This chain's CDR3 is CASSLDSSGSTDTQYF. CDR3 in DNA: TGCGCCAGCAGCTTGGATAGTAGCGGGAGCACAGATACGCAGTATTTT. Full variable domain (remainder filled in from reference TRBV5-1 and TRBJ2-3): KAGVTQTPRYLIKTRGQQVTLSCSPISGHRSVSWYQQTPGQGLQFLFEYFSETQRNKGNFPGRFSGRQFSNSRSEMNVSTLELGDSALYLCASSLDSSGSTDTQYFGPGTRLTVL.

The chain combines TRBV28 with TRBJ2-5; 12 bases line up with TRBD2. V shed 6 bases and J 4 bases; nucleotides not matched to a gene: 9. Germline values: CDR1 MDHEN, CDR2 SYDVKM. The CDR3 sequence is 16 residues long. CDR3 in amino acids: CASSLRTSGARETQYF. The CDR3 DNA reads as TGTGCCAGCAGCCTGAGGACTAGCGGGGCACGAGAGACCCAGTACTTC.

The rearrangement joins TRBV4-1 to TRBJ2-7, with 10 bases identical to TRBD1. Germline V gene data show CDR1 as MGHRA and CDR2 as YSYEKL. The CDR3 runs 17 residues. Trimming removed 0 bases from V and 3 bases from J; junction bases left unmatched: 8. CDR3 DNA: TGCGCCAGCAGCCAAGACTCCTACGGGACAGGGGACTACGAGCAGTACTTC. Amino acid sequence: CASSQDSYGTGDYEQYF.

The CDR3 sequence: CASSHDPGISETQYF. The CDR3 nucleotides read TGTGCCAGCAGTCACGACCCGGGCATTTCGGAGACCCAGTACTTC. This rearrangement joins TRBV27 to TRBJ2-5; D is undetermined. CDR1 and CDR2 from the germline V gene are MNHEY and SMNVEV (reference sequence). The CDR3 contains 15 residues. V was trimmed by 5 bases and J by 5 bases, leaving 18 bases between them.

V gene TRBV7-2 combines with J gene TRBJ2-2; 10 bases match TRBD2. This CDR3 spans 17 amino acids. Germline V gene data show CDR1 as SGHTA and CDR2 as FQGNSA. Trimming took 6 bases from V and 4 from J; bases not matched to a gene: 11. CDR3 in amino acids: CASSPGSGRAATGELFF. The CDR3 bases are TGTGCCAGCAGTCCTGGGAGCGGGAGGGCCGCCACCGGGGAGCTGTTTTTT.

The rearrangement uses TRBV25-1 and TRBJ2-7, with D unresolved. V was shortened by 3 bases and J by 7 bases, with 7 bases between the two germline ends. Germline V lookup: CDR1 MGHDK, CDR2 SYGVNS. The length of the CDR3 is 11 residues. DNA of the CDR3: TGTGCCAGCAGTGATATGAGGGAGCAGTACTTC. Protein product: CASSDMREQYF.

J is TRBJ2-5 and V is TRBV4-1; no definite D call. The V end lost 1 base, the J end lost 5 bases, and 8 bases lay between the germline ends. The CDR3 totals 13 residues. Germline CDR1 MGHRA, CDR2 YSYEKL. The DNA for the CDR3 is TGCGCCAGCAGCCAAGTTCCCGGGGAGACCCAGTACTTC. Encoded protein: CASSQVPGETQYF.

The chain links TRBV19 to TRBJ2-1; TRBD1 matches 7 bases. The CDR3 has 13 amino acids. Germline-derived CDR1 and CDR2 are LNHDA and SQIVND (reference sequence). The V gene end was trimmed by 5 bases and the J gene end by 15 bases; junction bases not matched to a gene: 13. In DNA, the CDR3 is TGTGCCAGTAGTCTACAGGGGCCGGACCCCGGGTTCTTC. This sequence encodes CASSLQGPDPGFF.

This clone was detected only once. V usage is TRBV11-2 and J usage is TRBJ2-5; TRBD2 is a possible D gene (6 bases). CDR3 length: 13 amino acids. V lost 1 base and J 4 bases, leaving 7 bases between the germline ends. Germline values: CDR1 SGHAT, CDR2 FQNNGV. This CDR3 reads CASSLGLGETQYF. CDR3 DNA: TGTGCCAGCAGCTTAGGACTAGGAGAGACCCAGTACTTC. The full variable domain, with the rest looked up from reference TRBV11-2 and TRBJ2-5, is EAGVAQSPRYKIIEKRQSVAFWCNPISGHATLYWYQQILGQGPKLLIQFQNNGVVDDSQLPKDRFSAERLKGVDSTLKIQPAKLEDSAVYLCASSLGLGETQYFGPGTRLLVL.

V is TRBV7-9 and J is TRBJ2-2; 7 bases align to TRBD2. The V segment lost 1 base and the J segment 10 bases; nucleotides outside the gene matches: 21. This CDR3 contains 19 residues. Looked up from germline, CDR1 is SEHNR and CDR2 is FQNEAQ (reference sequence). The CDR3 sequence: CASSLDWRPAGLYSQELFF. The DNA of the CDR3 is TGTGCCAGCAGCTTAGATTGGAGGCCAGCGGGACTCTACTCCCAGGAGCTGTTTTTT.

This chain joins TRBV5-1 and TRBJ2-5; no clear D. The V gene lost 0 bases and the J gene lost 4 bases, with 10 bases spanning the gap. Germline assignment: CDR1 SGHRS and CDR2 YFSETQ. The CDR3 covers 14 residues. Written as DNA, the CDR3 is TGCGCCAGCAGCTTGGCCGGGCCTGCAGAGACCCAGTACTTC. Its translation is CASSLAGPAETQYF.

The chain carries TRBV7-9 and TRBJ2-3, with a tentative D call TRBD1 (5 bases). This CDR3 is 18 amino acids long. The V end lost 7 bases, the J end lost 2 bases, and 25 bases lay between the germline ends. The germline V gene has CDR1 SEHNR and CDR2 FQNEAQ (reference sequence). The CDR3 nucleotides read TGTGCCAGCAACCCAGGGAAACCTAGTCGGGTTCACACAGATACGCAGTATTTT. Its translation: CASNPGKPSRVHTDTQYF.

The chain has TRBV29-1 and TRBJ1-2, with TRBD1 identical over 10 bases. The CDR3 sequence is 15 residues long. Germline CDR1 and CDR2: SQVTM and ANQGSEA. Unmatched junction bases numbered 11, after V lost 6 bases and J lost 4 bases. The CDR3 reads CSVATGQGSAYGYTF. The CDR3 nucleotides read TGCAGCGTGGCCACGGGACAGGGGTCGGCCTATGGCTACACCTTC.

V usage is TRBV9 and J usage is TRBJ2-7; the D gene is possibly TRBD2 (6 bases). Between the trimmed V and J ends, which lost 0 bases and 7 bases, there was a span of 11 bases. The CDR3 runs 13 residues. CDR1 is SGDLS and CDR2 is YYNGEE in the germline V gene. CDR3 loop: CASSVDGRREQYF. DNA for the CDR3: TGTGCCAGCAGCGTAGACGGGAGAAGGGAGCAGTACTTC. The full variable domain, completed using reference TRBV9 and TRBJ2-7, is DSGVTQTPKHLITATGQRVTLRCSPRSGDLSVYWYQQSLDQGLQFLIQYYNGEERAKGNILERFSAQQFPDLHSELNLSSLELGDSALYFCASSVDGRREQYFGPGTRLTVT.

The V call is TRBV19, the J call TRBJ1-2, with 9 bases fitting TRBD1. Losses at the gene ends were 7 bases for V and 2 bases for J; bases not matched to a gene: 2. This CDR3 comprises 13 residues. Germline CDR1 LNHDA, CDR2 SQIVND (reference sequence). CDR3 nucleotides: TGTGCCAGTAATGGACAGGGGAACTATGGCTACACCTTC. This sequence encodes CASNGQGNYGYTF.

A note on this clone: A junction end diverges from the germline sequence, so it may reflect a read error. The chain is built from TRBV5-1 and TRBJ1-2, with D perhaps matching TRBD1 (5 bases). Germline lookup yields CDR1 SGHRS and CDR2 YFSETQ. The CDR3 length is 16 residues. The CDR3 region is CASTLASTTVNYGYTF. CDR3 coding DNA: TGCGCCAGCACCTTGGCCAGTACGACAGTTAACTATGGCTACACCTTC.

This clone has only one observation. The chain is built from TRBV28 and TRBJ2-2, with D unresolved. CDR1 is MDHEN, CDR2 SYDVKM, per germline. CDR3 length: 11 amino acids. V shed 7 bases and J shed 5 bases, with 5 bases lying between them. For the CDR3, the DNA is TGTGCCAGCACCTCTACCGGGGAGCTGTTTTTT. Translated, it gives CASTSTGELFF.